This passage covers 8 T cell receptor beta chains from one sample sequenced in a study of OX40 agonist ivuxolimab in advanced cancers. Sequencing was performed with immunoSEQ multiplex PCR; in TCRdb, only in-frame clones are kept and a portion is missing. The sample holds around 63,000 clones, 86% seen once. The specimen was CD4+ or CD8+ T cells sorted from blood, collected in a trial of the OX40 agonist ivuxolimab. These receptors were taken from an adult with an advanced solid tumor such as melanoma, head and neck, liver or kidney cancer.

This clone was recorded a few times. The chain links TRBV11-2 to TRBJ2-1; 8 nucleotides align to TRBD1. V dropped 5 bases and J dropped 6; count of bases not matched to a gene: 3. CDR3 length: 13 amino acids. Germline values: CDR1 SGHAT, CDR2 FQNNGV. CDR3 DNA sequence: TGTGCCAGCAGCCAGACAGGGGCCAATGAGCAGTTCTTC. Its translation is CASSQTGANEQFF.

A single count supports this clone. The J gene is TRBJ2-3, the V gene TRBV11-3; the D is unclear. The CDR3 consists of 14 residues. Trimming left V 1 base short and J 3 bases short, with 8 bases between. Per the germline V gene, CDR1 is SGHNT and CDR2 is YENEEA. The CDR3 nucleotides read TGTGCCAGCAGCTTAGGGACGGCGACAGATACGCAGTATTTT. Residues: CASSLGTATDTQYF.

This clone came up once. The rearrangement joins TRBV5-5 to TRBJ2-6; D remains unclear. V was pared by 1 base and J by 1 base, with 3 bases between. CDR3 length equals 14 residues. Germline CDR1 reads SGHKS; CDR2 reads YYEKEE (reference sequence). The CDR3 region is CASSLKSGANVLTF. The CDR3 DNA sequence: TGTGCCAGCAGCTTGAAGTCTGGGGCCAACGTCCTGACTTTC.

V is TRBV21-1 and J is TRBJ2-7; no check of the table's D call, TRBD2, against the DNA was made. TRBV21-1 is designated a pseudogene. The CDR3 is 12 residues long. For the CDR3, the DNA is TGTGCCAGCAGCTCCTATAGCCACGAGCAGTACTTC. Its protein is CASSSYSHEQYF.

The gene calls are TRBV7-3 and TRBJ2-2; 7 positions match TRBD2. J gave up 1 base and V 5 bases, and 4 bases lay outside the gene matches. The CDR3 spans 15 residues. Looked up from germline, CDR1 is SGHTA and CDR2 is FQGTGA. The CDR3 nucleotides are TGTGCCAGCAGCCCTGGGGGGGTGAACACCGGGGAGCTGTTTTTT. Its translation is CASSPGGVNTGELFF.

This clone was observed once. V usage is TRBV5-1 and J usage is TRBJ1-1; TRBD1 might be the D (5 bases). CDR1 and CDR2 from the germline V gene are SGHRS and YFSETQ. V was clipped by 3 bases and J by 3 bases, with 12 bases between them. The CDR3 is 14 residues long. CDR3 nucleotide sequence: TGCGCCAGCAGCTCGGGCAGGGTGGACACTGAAGCTTTCTTT. Its protein product is CASSSGRVDTEAFF.

This chain connects TRBV6-1 to TRBJ2-1, with D possibly TRBD1 on 5 matching bases. CDR1 MNHNS and CDR2 SASEGT come from the germline V gene. V dropped 2 bases and J dropped 8 bases, with 7 bases sitting between them. The CDR3 runs 12 residues. Written as DNA, the CDR3 is TGTGCCAGCAGTGAACAGGGCTATGAGCAGTTCTTC. Protein: CASSEQGYEQFF.

The CDR3 loop reads CASSSPIEKLFF. The CDR3 coding sequence is TGTGCCAGCAGCTCCCCCATTGAAAAACTGTTTTTT. This sequence joins TRBV7-2 and TRBJ1-4; D is uncertain. This CDR3 is built from 12 residues. V was clipped by 4 bases and J by 7 bases, with 7 bases between them. CDR1 and CDR2 (germline): SGHTA, FQGNSA.